These T cell receptor beta chains were read from a single sample in a study of blood T cell repertoires in COVID-19. Here immunoSEQ multiplex PCR was the method, and the copy in TCRdb shows in-frame clones only, minus some. The table includes about 270,000 clones, 80% to 90% detected once. The sequenced material came from PBMCs or T cells enriched from blood (not recorded which). These receptors originate from a woman aged 18 to 35 who had recovered from COVID-19. Each CDR3 is given with its conserved first and last residue. D genes are given only for firm matches. The size field is filled for only some rows; it gives once, few, many or a size class.

>TRBJ1-1|NA|NA|TRBV2
CASSDLPAGNTEAFF
TGTGCCAGCAGTGATTTGCCTGCGGGGAACACTGAAGCTTTCTTT
>TRBJ2-4|once|TRBD1|TRBV27
CASSPGTGEMKNIQYF
TGTGCCAGCAGTCCTGGGACAGGGGAGATGAAAAACATTCAGTACTTC
>TRBJ1-2|once|TRBD1|TRBV6-5
CASSPTGGLYGYTF
TGTGCCAGCAGTCCAACAGGGGGCCTTTATGGCTACACCTTC
>TRBJ2-5|NA|NA|TRBV3-1/TRBV3-2
CASSQDTLGTQYF
TGTGCCAGCAGCCAAGATACCCTCGGGACCCAGTACTTC
>TRBJ1-1|NA|TRBD1|TRBV5-5
CASSFDREWNTEAFF
TGTGCCAGCAGCTTTGACAGGGAGTGGAACACTGAAGCTTTCTTT
>TRBJ1-5|NA|NA|TRBV6-5
CASSYGAVNQPQHF
TGTGCCAGCAGTTACGGGGCGGTCAATCAGCCCCAGCATTTT
>TRBJ2-2|NA|TRBD1|TRBV19
CASSTDRVNTGELFF
TGTGCCAGTAGTACCGACAGGGTGAACACCGGGGAGCTGTTTTTT
>TRBJ2-1|NA|NA|TRBV4-1
CASSQDLRGAREQFF
TGCGCCAGCAGCCAAGATTTACGGGGGGCACGCGAGCAGTTCTTC
>TRBJ2-3|NA|NA|TRBV2
CASTPPGGLTDTQYF
TGTGCCAGCACCCCCCCGGGGGGCCTCACAGATACGCAGTATTTT
>TRBJ1-1|NA|TRBD1|TRBV2
CASSRQGVTEAFF
TGTGCCAGCAGCAGACAGGGTGTGACTGAAGCTTTCTTT
>TRBJ1-1|NA|NA|TRBV2
CASRKTGSTNTEAFF
TGTGCCAGCAGAAAGACAGGATCAACTAACACTGAAGCTTTCTTT
>TRBJ1-2|NA|NA|TRBV9
CASSVLRAGGYTF
TGTGCCAGCAGCGTTCTCAGGGCGGGGGGCTACACCTTC
>TRBJ2-1|once|NA|TRBV10-1
CASSESTGQGYNEQFF
TGCGCCAGCAGTGAGTCGACGGGGCAGGGGTACAATGAGCAGTTCTTC
>TRBJ2-3|NA|TRBD2|TRBV5-1
CASSLGLAGGPSTDTQYF
TGCGCCAGCAGCTTAGGACTAGCGGGGGGGCCTTCCACAGATACGCAGTATTTT
>TRBJ1-4|NA|NA|TRBV6-5
CASSYSYGGGNEKLFF
TGTGCCAGCAGTTACTCCTATGGGGGCGGAAATGAAAAACTGTTTTTT
>TRBJ1-1|NA|TRBD1|TRBV6-5
CASSYMDRATEAFF
TGTGCCAGCAGTTACATGGACAGGGCTACTGAAGCTTTCTTT
>TRBJ2-2|once|NA|TRBV5-1
CASSLGDLNTGELFF
TGCGCCAGCAGCTTGGGGGACTTGAACACCGGGGAGCTGTTTTTT
>TRBJ1-2|NA|NA|TRBV28
CASIPLTGLYGYTF
TGTGCCAGCATACCGTTAACAGGCCTCTATGGCTACACCTTC
>TRBJ1-2|NA|NA|TRBV10-3
CAVNLGPNYGYTF
TGTGCCGTCAATCTGGGCCCCAACTATGGCTACACCTTC
>TRBJ2-7|NA|NA|TRBV5-1
CASSIGRGNYEQYF
TGCGCCAGCAGCATCGGTAGGGGGAACTACGAGCAGTACTTC
>TRBJ2-1|NA|TRBD1|TRBV19
CASSPGTGVGYEQFF
TGTGCCAGTAGTCCCGGGACAGGGGTAGGGTATGAGCAGTTCTTC
>TRBJ2-3|NA|NA|TRBV11-2
CASSLVGRTTVTDTQYF
TGTGCCAGCAGCTTAGTTGGTCGTACCACAGTCACAGATACGCAGTATTTT
>TRBJ1-6|NA|NA|TRBV14
CASSHRTENSPLHF
TGTGCCAGCAGCCATAGGACTGAGAATTCACCCCTCCACTTT
>TRBJ2-3|NA|NA|TRBV11-2
CASSFRGRASTDTQYF
TGTGCCAGCAGCTTCAGGGGCCGTGCTAGCACAGATACGCAGTATTTT
>TRBJ1-6|NA|NA|TRBV30
CAWGRENSPLHF
TGTGCCTGGGGACGGGAGAATTCACCCCTCCACTTT
>TRBJ1-2|once|TRBD1|TRBV5-6
CASSEAGTGGIYGYTF
TGTGCCAGCAGCGAAGCCGGGACAGGGGGCATCTATGGCTACACCTTC
>TRBJ2-2|NA|TRBD1|TRBV5-6
CASSLENRGRDTGELFF
TGTGCCAGCAGCTTGGAGAACAGGGGGCGCGACACCGGGGAGCTGTTTTTT
>TRBJ1-2|NA|NA|TRBV2
CASSPGGAGGYTF
TGTGCCAGCTCCCCGGGGGGCGCGGGTGGCTACACCTTC
>TRBJ1-1|NA|NA|TRBV11-2
CASSLTSGGTEAFF
TGTGCCAGCAGCTTAACCTCCGGGGGCACTGAAGCTTTCTTT
>TRBJ1-6|NA|TRBD1|TRBV7-9
CASSLASGGGSPLHF
TGTGCCAGCAGCTTAGCGTCAGGGGGCGGTTCACCCCTCCACTTT
>TRBJ2-3|NA|TRBD2|TRBV7-9
CASSPGLAAPTDTQYF
TGTGCCAGCAGTCCGGGACTAGCGGCACCCACAGATACGCAGTATTTT
>TRBJ2-3|medium-sized|TRBD2|TRBV4-1
CASSFVGGLAGVTSTDTQYF
TGCGCCAGCAGCTTCGTAGGGGGACTAGCGGGGGTAACTAGCACAGATACGCAGTATTTT